The rows below give T cell receptor beta chains drawn from one sample of a study of blood T cell repertoires in COVID-19. Using immunoSEQ multiplex PCR, the repertoire was profiled, and TCRdb retains in-frame clones only, with some absent. The table shows about 160,000 clones, with over 65% occurring only once. Specimen: peripheral blood. The origin of the receptors is a man aged 70 or older with acute or convalescent COVID-19. Each CDR3 is given with its conserved first and last residue. Fields, in order: D gene, V gene, J gene, CDR3 protein, CDR3 DNA. The D gene is left open where the match is weak.

TRBD1,TRBV6-6,TRBJ2-2,CASTTGAFGITGELFF,TGTGCCAGCACCACAGGGGCTTTCGGGATCACCGGGGAGCTGTTTTTT
.,TRBV6-1,TRBJ1-3,CASSEGARSGNTIYF,TGTGCCAGCAGTGAAGGGGCACGCTCTGGAAACACCATATATTTT
TRBD1,TRBV15,TRBJ2-3,CATSRPYDRAAQYF,TGTGCCACCAGCCGACCATACGACAGGGCTGCGCAGTATTTT
.,TRBV5-4,TRBJ1-2,CASSLVGQAYGYTF,TGTGCCAGCAGCTTGGTCGGCCAGGCCTACGGCTACACCTTC
TRBD1,TRBV6-7,TRBJ2-5,CASETGEETQYF,TGTGCCAGCGAGACAGGGGAAGAGACCCAGTACTTC
.,TRBV6-5,TRBJ1-3,CASSYAQGPGNTIYF,TGTGCCAGCAGTTACGCACAGGGTCCTGGAAACACCATATATTTT
.,TRBV6-5,TRBJ1-5,CASSRHVSLNQPQHF,TGTGCCAGCAGTAGACATGTTTCCCTCAATCAGCCCCAGCATTTT
.,TRBV27,TRBJ1-6,CASGAGDHNSPLHF,TGTGCCAGCGGGGCAGGGGACCATAATTCACCCCTCCACTTT
TRBD1,TRBV4-2,TRBJ1-4,CASSQDPTIGTGGEKLFF,TGTGCCAGCAGCCAAGATCCCACCATCGGGACAGGGGGCGAAAAACTGTTTTTT
TRBD2,TRBV11-3,TRBJ2-5,CASSSSGLAEETQYF,TGTGCCAGCAGCTCCTCCGGACTAGCGGAAGAGACCCAGTACTTC
TRBD1,TRBV9,TRBJ2-5,CASSVGLGTAQETQYF,TGTGCCAGCAGCGTAGGTCTGGGGACAGCCCAAGAGACCCAGTACTTC
.,TRBV2,TRBJ2-3,CASSTGRTDTQYF,TGTGCCAGCAGTACGGGTCGAACAGATACGCAGTATTTT
.,TRBV18,TRBJ1-1,CASSAGPNTEAFF,TGTGCCAGCTCCGCAGGGCCGAACACTGAAGCTTTCTTT
TRBD1,TRBV19,TRBJ2-7,CASSITHRTGGAYEQYF,TGTGCCAGTAGTATAACGCATAGGACAGGGGGAGCCTACGAGCAGTACTTC
TRBD1,TRBV5-1,TRBJ1-6,CASSLEAGGNSPLHF,TGCGCCAGCAGCTTGGAGGCAGGGGGTAATTCACCCCTCCACTTT
TRBD1,TRBV7-9,TRBJ1-1,CASSPGQANTEAFF,TGTGCCAGCAGCCCCGGACAGGCGAACACTGAAGCTTTCTTT
.,TRBV6-5,TRBJ1-3,CASSYSGTPVGNTIYF,TGTGCCAGCAGTTACTCCGGGACACCTGTGGGAAACACCATATATTTT